The 19 T cell receptor beta chains in this list originate from one sample, sequenced in a study of blood T cell repertoires in COVID-19. The assay was immunoSEQ multiplex PCR, and TCRdb's table has in-frame clones only and misses some. The table lists 200,000 to 250,000 clones, around nine tenths of them singletons. The sample taken for sequencing was PBMCs or T cells enriched from blood (not recorded which). All receptors derive from a woman aged 50 to 60 with acute COVID-19.

The V and J genes are TRBV18 and TRBJ2-2; 8 bases fit TRBD1. The CDR3 is 16 amino acids. Germline CDR1 and CDR2: KGHSH and LQKENI. Trimming removed 4 bases from V and 4 bases from J; junction bases left unmatched: 8. DNA for the CDR3: TGTGCCAGCTCACTAAGACAGGGGTCCGGCACCGGGGAGCTGTTTTTT. Translating gives CASSLRQGSGTGELFF.

The chain employs TRBV27 and TRBJ2-3; 11 bases fit TRBD2. V shed 6 bases, J shed 3 bases, and the junction held 2 bases outside the gene matches. CDR1 is MNHEY, CDR2 SMNVEV, per germline (reference sequence). The CDR3 totals 14 residues. CDR3: CASRIAGGTDTQYF. Here the CDR3 DNA reads TGTGCCAGCAGAATAGCGGGAGGGACAGATACGCAGTATTTT.

This chain connects TRBV7-9 to TRBJ1-6, with D uncertain. V was clipped by 6 bases and J by 0 bases, with 15 bases between them. CDR3 length: 17 amino acids. Germline loops: CDR1 SEHNR, CDR2 FQNEAQ (reference sequence). The CDR3 bases are TGTGCCAGCAGTTCCCCCGGGTTGAGCTCCTATAATTCACCCCTCCACTTT. Its protein product is CASSSPGLSSYNSPLHF.

The CDR3, as DNA: TGTGCCACCAGCAGACCCTGGACAGGGGGTATCACTGAAGCTTTCTTT. Translated, it gives CATSRPWTGGITEAFF. This chain joins TRBV15 and TRBJ1-1; 10 nucleotides agree with TRBD1. Per the germline V gene, CDR1 is LNHNV and CDR2 is YYDKDF (reference sequence). Unmatched junction bases numbered 7, after V lost 2 bases and J lost 4 bases. This CDR3 has 16 residues.

V gene TRBV7-6 combines with J gene TRBJ2-6; a weak D match, TRBD1 (6 bases). This CDR3 is 15 amino acids long. Trimming pared 6 bases from V and 4 bases from J, leaving 13 bases between. Germline V gives CDR1 SGHVS, CDR2 FNYEAQ. The DNA for the CDR3 is TGTGCCAGCAGTTTGGGACACTCCGGGGCCAACGTCCTGACTTTC. Encoded protein: CASSLGHSGANVLTF. The entire variable domain, with the rest obtained from reference TRBV7-6 and TRBJ2-6, is as follows: GAGVSQSPRYKVTKRGQDVALRCDPISGHVSLYWYRQALGQGPEFLTYFNYEAQQDKSGLPNDRFSAERPEGSISTLTIQRTEQRDSAMYRCASSLGHSGANVLTFGAGSRLTVL.

The V gene is TRBV4-2, the J gene TRBJ1-1, with a weak D call TRBD1 (5 bases). The CDR3 consists of 14 residues. Deletions cut 0 bases from V and 5 bases from J, with 10 bases between. Germline CDR1 and CDR2: LGHNA and YNFKEQ. CDR3 nucleotide sequence: TGTGCCAGCAGCCAAGAAAGGGGATATACTGAAGCTTTCTTT. It specifies CASSQERGYTEAFF.

This chain connects TRBV20-1 to TRBJ1-2; TRBD1 agrees at 8 bases. The CDR3 runs to 15 residues. CDR1 and CDR2 from the germline V gene are DFQATT and SNEGSKA (reference sequence). V shed 3 bases, J shed 4 bases, and the junction held 10 bases outside the gene matches. The CDR3 coding sequence is TGCAGTGCTAGTCCGGGACAGGTCAGCCTCTATGGCTACACCTTC. Translation: CSASPGQVSLYGYTF.

The chain combines TRBV7-3 with TRBJ2-7, with a tentative D call TRBD2 (6 bases). This CDR3 is 15 amino acids long. Trimming pared 1 base from V and 2 bases from J, leaving 12 bases between. Germline assignment: CDR1 SGHTA and CDR2 FQGTGA. The CDR3 is CASSLRSGVTYEQYF. CDR3 in DNA: TGTGCCAGCAGCTTAAGATCGGGAGTCACCTACGAGCAGTACTTC.

The chain has TRBV5-1 and TRBJ2-2, with TRBD1 matching over 12 bases. V was pared by 3 bases and J by 5 bases, with 8 bases of the junction left unmatched. From germline, CDR1 is SGHRS and CDR2 YFSETQ. CDR3 length: 17 amino acids. This CDR3 is CASSSGTGGGRTGELFF. The CDR3 region has the DNA TGCGCCAGCAGCTCCGGGACAGGGGGCGGGAGGACCGGGGAGCTGTTTTTT.

This rearrangement joins TRBV6-1 to TRBJ1-2, with a weak D call TRBD1 (5 bases). The CDR3 is 14 residues long. The V and J ends lost 3 bases and 4 bases respectively, with 12 bases between them. Germline values: CDR1 MNHNS, CDR2 SASEGT. The CDR3 bases are TGTGCCAGCAGTGAGGGACTCTTCGGCTATGGCTACACCTTC. Protein: CASSEGLFGYGYTF.

The V gene is TRBV27, the J gene TRBJ2-7; the match to TRBD2 covers 7 bases. The junction had 7 bases not matched to a gene; V was cut back by 3 bases and J by 2 bases. The CDR3 is made up of 15 amino acids. Germline CDR1 is MNHEY and CDR2 is SMNVEV (reference sequence). CDR3 protein: CASSLAGVPPYEQYF. CDR3 sequence (DNA): TGTGCCAGCAGTTTGGCGGGGGTTCCTCCCTACGAGCAGTACTTC.

The chain recombines TRBV7-3 with TRBJ2-1; 14 positions match TRBD2. The ends lost 5 bases at V and 9 bases at J; junction bases unmatched: 9. This CDR3 region has 16 residues. CDR1 and CDR2 (germline): SGHTA, FQGTGA. The CDR3 nucleotides are TGTGCCAGCAGCAACCGACTAGCGGGAGGGTGGGGTGAGCAGTTCTTC. Translation: CASSNRLAGGWGEQFF.

The sample holds one count of this clone. CDR3 amino acids: CASSPPAMHSDRGRYEQYF. CDR3 nucleotides: TGTGCCAGCTCACCACCAGCAATGCATTCGGACAGGGGGCGATACGAGCAGTACTTC. The V call is TRBV18, the J call TRBJ2-7; 11 bases are shared with TRBD1. Trimming took 0 bases from V and 4 from J; bases not matched to a gene: 14. Germline lookup yields CDR1 KGHSH and CDR2 LQKENI. The CDR3 is 19 amino acids.

The chain is built from TRBV28 and TRBJ2-5; TRBD2 agrees at 10 bases. With V trimmed by 8 bases and J by 1 base, 7 bases remained unmatched. CDR1 MDHEN and CDR2 SYDVKM come from the germline V gene. The CDR3 runs 15 residues. CDR3 residues: CASLSAGGPQETQYF. DNA of the CDR3: TGTGCCAGCCTTTCAGCGGGAGGGCCCCAAGAGACCCAGTACTTC.

The chain uses TRBV6-5 and TRBJ2-5, with 7 bases identical to TRBD2. The CDR3 totals 14 residues. CDR1 MNHEY and CDR2 SVGAGI come from the germline V gene. With 11 bases clipped from V and 1 base from J, the junction kept 10 bases outside the gene matches. CDR3 sequence: CASAVTGGQETQYF. The CDR3 DNA sequence: TGTGCCTCAGCAGTTACGGGGGGCCAAGAGACCCAGTACTTC.

The gene calls are TRBV19 and TRBJ2-1; 8 bases agree with TRBD2. Unmatched junction bases numbered 7, after V lost 6 bases and J lost 12 bases. This CDR3 region has 12 residues. Germline values: CDR1 LNHDA, CDR2 SQIVND (reference sequence). Here the CDR3 DNA reads TGTGCCAGTAGAGAGGGACTAGTGAGGCAGTTCTTC. This codes for CASREGLVRQFF.

The chain is built from TRBV2 and TRBJ2-7; 9 bases agree with TRBD2. V lost 0 bases and J lost 2; bases outside the gene matches: 2. This CDR3 comprises 15 residues. The V gene's germline CDR1 is SNHLY and CDR2 FYNNEI. CDR3 region: CASSEAGGRAYEQYF. The DNA for the CDR3 is TGTGCCAGCAGTGAAGCGGGCGGGAGGGCCTACGAGCAGTACTTC.

This clone was detected only once. The gene calls are TRBV5-1 and TRBJ2-7; 9 positions agree with TRBD2. Losses at the gene ends were 4 bases for V and 4 bases for J; bases not matched to a gene: 9. The CDR3 covers 15 residues. Germline V gene lookup returns CDR1 SGHRS and CDR2 YFSETQ. This CDR3 is CASSPGAGGIYEQYF. In DNA form, the CDR3 reads TGCGCCAGCAGCCCGGGAGCGGGAGGTATTTACGAGCAGTACTTC.

The chain recombines TRBV13 with TRBJ2-5; 9 nucleotides agree with TRBD1. CDR3 length: 17 amino acids. CDR1 and CDR2 (germline): PRHDT, FYEKMQ (reference sequence). V shed 5 bases and J 2 bases; nucleotides not matched to a gene: 12. The CDR3 protein is CASSPWTGEESQETQYF. CDR3 DNA: TGTGCCAGCAGCCCCTGGACAGGGGAGGAGAGTCAAGAGACCCAGTACTTC.